One and the same sample provided the 12 T cell receptor beta chains below, sequenced in a study of molecular identifiers for immune sequencing clone quantification. TCRdb passed the PCR reads through MiXCR, listing each CDR3 protein once. The sample has hundreds of thousands of distinct CDR3 sequences, 25% seen once. Sequenced material: naive CD8+ T cells from blood, with Jurkat cell RNA spiked in. The subset is: FACS-sorted CD8+CD4-CCR7+CD45RA+ naive T cells. The receptors derive from a human donor in good health. Some libraries in this study had Jurkat cell RNA spiked in.

This CDR3 reads CASSSLYVVGSTNTQYF. CDR3 sequence (DNA): TGTGCCAGCAGTTCCCTCTACGTAGTCGGGAGTACAAATACGCAGTATTTT. The chain is built from TRBV6-2 or TRBV6-3 and TRBJ2-3; D might be TRBD2 (6 bases). The CDR3 runs 17 residues. Germline V gives CDR1 MNHEY, CDR2 SVGEGT. V was trimmed by 4 bases and J by 7 bases, leaving 24 bases between them.

The chain links TRBV4-1 to TRBJ2-1; D unresolved. Trimming took 4 bases from V and 6 from J, leaving 10 bases between them. CDR1 is MGHRA, CDR2 YSYEKL, per germline. The CDR3 has 13 amino acids. CDR3 amino acids: CASSPRGPNEQFF. In DNA, the CDR3 is TGCGCCAGCAGCCCGCGAGGCCCCAATGAGCAGTTCTTC.

A few counts support this clonotype. The chain employs TRBV20-1 and TRBJ2-1; TRBD2 matches 9 bases. Germline V gene sequence: CDR1 DFQATT, CDR2 SNEGSKA (reference sequence). CDR3 size: 15 residues. After removal of 0 bases from V and 9 bases from J, the junction contained 9 bases not matched to a gene. This CDR3 is CSARDRLAGVVEQFF. CDR3 bases: TGCAGTGCTAGAGATCGGTTAGCGGGAGTGGTTGAGCAGTTCTTC.

The table lists this clonotype with many counts. The chain couples TRBV30 to TRBJ2-3, with D unclear. The germline V gene encodes CDR1 GTSNPN and CDR2 SVGIG (reference sequence). Trimming took 2 bases from V and 4 from J, leaving 4 bases between them. This CDR3 is built from 11 residues. CDR3 sequence (DNA): TGTGCCTGGAGTAATCCAGATACGCAGTATTTT. It is translated as CAWSNPDTQYF.

This clonotype was picked up a small number of times. This chain links TRBV4-3 with TRBJ1-1; D is unresolved. This CDR3 contains 15 residues. CDR1 is LGHNA, CDR2 YSLEER, per germline. The V end lost 0 bases, the J end lost 6 bases, and 14 bases lay between the germline ends. The CDR3 here is CASSQDSGALSEAFF. DNA of the CDR3: TGCGCCAGCAGCCAAGACTCGGGCGCCCTTTCTGAAGCTTTCTTT.

A remark on this clonotype: Relative to the germline gene, one junction end is altered; a read error may explain this. The chain is built from TRBV28 and TRBJ1-2; maybe TRBD1 (6 bases). Germline CDR1 reads MDHEN; CDR2 reads SYDVKM. This CDR3 region has 15 residues. The CDR3 spells CACSLWTEGSHGYTF. In DNA, the CDR3 is TGTGCCTGCAGTTTATGGACAGAGGGTTCGCATGGCTACACCTTC.

In its sample, this clonotype was seen a few times. CDR3 region: CASSLIGTSGSLGGTDTQYF. The CDR3 DNA sequence: TGTGCCAGCAGTTTAATTGGGACTAGCGGGAGTCTAGGAGGCACAGATACGCAGTATTTT. The chain uses TRBV27 and TRBJ2-3, with TRBD2 identical over 14 bases. Germline V gene data show CDR1 as MNHEY and CDR2 as SMNVEV (reference sequence). This CDR3 is built from 20 residues. V trimming: 2 bases; J trimming: 1 base; junction bases outside the gene matches: 11.

Worth noting for this clonotype: A much larger clone differs from this one at a single base, so this may be a read error. This rearrangement joins TRBV20-1 to TRBJ2-3; the match to TRBD2 covers 8 bases. V was pared by 6 bases and J by 4 bases, with 9 bases of the junction left unmatched. Germline CDR1 reads DFQATT; CDR2 reads SNEGSKA (reference sequence). The CDR3 extends over 14 amino acids. CDR3 protein: CSAHSGSGSDTQYF. DNA of the CDR3: TGCAGTGCCCACAGCGGGAGCGGATCAGATACGCAGTATTTT.

This sequence joins TRBV7-6 and TRBJ2-1; TRBD1 matches 7 bases. Germline V gene sequence: CDR1 SGHVS, CDR2 FNYEAQ. This CDR3 contains 14 residues. Trimming at V came to 3 bases and at J to 6 bases, leaving 5 bases not matched to a gene. The CDR3 sequence is CASSFQGTANEQFF. The CDR3 DNA reads TGTGCCAGCAGCTTTCAGGGGACAGCCAATGAGCAGTTCTTC.

Many counts were recorded for this clonotype. The CDR3 nucleotides read TGTGCCAGCAGCCCGACCGGGAGTGTCAACACCGGGGAGCTGTTTTTT. This codes for CASSPTGSVNTGELFF. The gene calls are TRBV7-6 and TRBJ2-2; a possible D gene is TRBD2 (6 bases). Trimming stripped 5 bases from V and 2 bases from J, with 15 bases between. Germline-derived CDR1 and CDR2 are SGHVS and FNYEAQ. The CDR3 sequence is 16 residues long.

V is TRBV28 and J is TRBJ2-7; D not certain. Deletions cut 8 bases from V and 4 bases from J, with 15 bases between. The CDR3 has 13 amino acids. Germline loops: CDR1 MDHEN, CDR2 SYDVKM. CDR3 DNA: TGTGCCAGCGGCCCTTTGGGGTATTACGAGCAGTACTTC. This gives the protein CASGPLGYYEQYF.

Remarks on this clonotype: A much larger clone lies one base from this, so it may be a read error. V and J are TRBV27 and TRBJ1-1, with a weak D call TRBD1 (6 bases). Germline values: CDR1 MNHEY, CDR2 SMNVEV (reference sequence). CDR3 length: 16 amino acids. CDR3 in DNA: TGTGTCAGCAGTCCAGCCACGGACAGAGAGAACACTGAAGCTTTCTTT. Residues: CVSSPATDRENTEAFF.